This is a list of T cell receptor beta chains from one sample in a study of monozygotic twins with inflammatory bowel disease. TCRdb reanalyzed the 5' RACE reads, giving one entry per CDR3 protein sequence and no DNA. This sample carries a few hundred thousand distinct CDR3 sequences, with 2.6% going to the ten biggest clones. The sequencing input was blood. The receptors shown here come from a human donor with ulcerative colitis or Crohn's disease, or a healthy co-twin of an affected twin (not recorded which). Each CDR3 is given with its conserved first and last residue.

>TRBJ2-1|TRBV29-1
CSRVGGTGGNEQFF
>TRBJ2-2|TRBV3-1
CASSQDLPGELFF
>TRBJ2-1|TRBV11-1
CASSLYRDRGQNNEQFF
>TRBJ2-5|TRBV12-3/TRBV12-4
CASSFIAGGPRQETQYF
>TRBJ2-1|TRBV6-5
CASSYSPRHSYNEQFF
>TRBJ2-4|TRBV2
CASSRTPQTVKYF
>TRBJ1-5|TRBV30
CAWSVGTGGQPQHF
>TRBJ2-7|TRBV20-1
CSASKDIEQYF
>TRBJ2-5|TRBV7-2
CASSSPRGDSQETQYF
>TRBJ2-7|TRBV5-4
CASSLDGQVYEQYF
>TRBJ1-3|TRBV7-9
CASSPPGISGNTIYF
>TRBJ1-4|TRBV27
CASSLSGPWGKLFF
>TRBJ2-3|TRBV20-1
CSALLGGSSTDTQYF
>TRBJ2-3|TRBV10-3
CAISDYLGETDTQYF
>TRBJ1-4|TRBV4-2
CASSQGTRPRGQGFVELFF
>TRBJ1-1|TRBV20-1
CSASKPGRDTEAFF
>TRBJ2-7|TRBV5-1
CASSYTGLKSYEQYF
>TRBJ2-7|TRBV6-2/TRBV6-3
CASSYAGLEQYF
>TRBJ1-3|TRBV11-2
CASSLDLAGSGNTIYF
>TRBJ1-3|TRBV5-1
CASSNQGLASGNTIYF
>TRBJ2-5|TRBV7-3
CASSLKASGGETQYF
>TRBJ2-7|TRBV7-9
CASSLVTVYEQYF
>TRBJ2-3|TRBV6-6
CASSFLGTDTQYF
>TRBJ1-1|TRBV11-2
CASSPVGWSNTEAFF
>TRBJ1-5|TRBV3-1
CASSQDFGRSNQPQHF
>TRBJ1-2|TRBV12-3/TRBV12-4
CASSRSDSSNYGYTF
>TRBJ1-1|TRBV4-2
CASSQDQDRNTEAFF
>TRBJ1-4|TRBV30
CAWRTGDTAGEKLFF
>TRBJ2-7|TRBV6-1
CASSEVTKGPYEQYF
>TRBJ2-5|TRBV20-1
CSAVAGTSGGKTQYF
>TRBJ2-7|TRBV9
CASSSRGARGGEQYF
>TRBJ2-1|TRBV5-1
CASSLVSTSGGYSSYNEQFF
>TRBJ2-1|TRBV19
CASSIKGGHLPRMEQFF
>TRBJ1-5|TRBV6-5
CASKGGGNQPQHF
>TRBJ2-3|TRBV7-3
CASSLIRTSTDTQYF
>TRBJ2-7|TRBV29-1
CSVTGPSPTYEQYF
>TRBJ1-5|TRBV11-2
CASSSTNGQPQHF
>TRBJ2-7|TRBV5-1
CASSLDAGTGVAEQYF
>TRBJ2-3|TRBV12-3/TRBV12-4
CASSLGLAGGADTQYF
>TRBJ1-2|TRBV7-9
CASSLIYGYTF
>TRBJ2-2|TRBV6-5
CASGGRAGELFF
>TRBJ1-1|TRBV4-3
CASSQGMADTEAFF